The 21 T cell receptor beta chains reported below all come from one sample, sequenced in a study of CD8+ T cells in alopecia areata. After isolation, RNA underwent reverse transcription to generate cDNA as the sequencing template. The assay was immunoSEQ multiplex PCR, and TCRdb's table has in-frame clones only and misses some. The repertoire holds around 190,000 clones, less than 65% seen once, with approximately 1% in the top ten. The sample's treatment: oral pan-JAK inhibitor, 5-10 mg twice daily. The starting material was CD4+ T cells sorted from blood, obtained at week 24, from a patient treated with tofacitinib. Receptors originate from a human donor with alopecia areata.

The chain uses TRBV27 and TRBJ2-5; D not certain. V lost 6 bases and J lost 7, with 15 bases in between. The CDR3 is 13 amino acids. CDR1 and CDR2 from the germline V gene are MNHEY and SMNVEV (reference sequence). This CDR3 reads CASRTYPIGTQYF. CDR3 in DNA: TGTGCCAGCAGGACGTATCCCATAGGGACCCAGTACTTC.

This clone showed up just once. This chain links TRBV12-5 with TRBJ2-4, with TRBD1 matching over 8 bases. The germline CDR1 and CDR2 sequences are LGHNT and FRNRAP. The trim removed 1 base at V and 8 bases at J, leaving 1 base unmatched. The length of the CDR3 is 13 residues. The CDR3 region has the DNA TGTGCTAGTGGTTTGGGGACAGGGCACATTCAGTACTTC. It is translated as CASGLGTGHIQYF.

The chain carries TRBV6-5 and TRBJ1-1, with a possible D match to TRBD1 (6 bases). This CDR3 comprises 14 residues. Germline CDR1 reads MNHEY; CDR2 reads SVGAGI. Between the trimmed V and J ends, which lost 4 bases and 6 bases, there was a span of 15 bases. The DNA of the CDR3 is TGTGCCAGCAGTTTCAGGATCACAGGGTCTGAAGCTTTCTTT. Translating it yields CASSFRITGSEAFF.

The V gene is TRBV29-1, the J gene TRBJ2-7; no firm D call. V was pared by 8 bases and J by 0 bases, with 14 bases between. Looked up from germline, CDR1 is SQVTM and CDR2 is ANQGSEA. This CDR3 spans 13 amino acids. The CDR3 loop reads CSCNDPSSYEQYF. For the CDR3, the DNA is TGCAGCTGTAATGATCCTAGCTCCTACGAGCAGTACTTC.

The genes are TRBV29-1 and TRBJ2-1; maybe TRBD2 (5 bases). The germline gives CDR1 SQVTM, CDR2 ANQGSEA. The CDR3 has 13 amino acids. V was clipped by 6 bases and J by 7 bases, with 16 bases between them. CDR3: CSVRGLYGNEQFF. In DNA form, the CDR3 reads TGCAGCGTCCGAGGACTCTACGGGAATGAGCAGTTCTTC.

This chain joins TRBV30 and TRBJ2-2; TRBD2 matches at 8 bases. The CDR3 is made up of 15 amino acids. Per germline, CDR1 GTSNPN and CDR2 SVGIG (reference sequence). Unmatched junction bases numbered 6, after V lost 1 base and J lost 5 bases. The CDR3 sequence is CAWSAHGLATGELFF. In DNA, the CDR3 is TGTGCCTGGAGTGCCCATGGACTAGCAACCGGGGAGCTGTTTTTT.

The genes are TRBV6-5 and TRBJ2-7; the match to TRBD2 covers 7 bases. The germline gives CDR1 MNHEY, CDR2 SVGAGI. CDR3 length: 15 amino acids. V was pared by 3 bases and J by 3 bases, with 8 bases of the junction left unmatched. CDR3 in amino acids: CASSYDSSGFYEQYF. CDR3 coding DNA: TGTGCCAGCAGTTATGACTCTAGCGGTTTCTACGAGCAGTACTTC.

V usage is TRBV11-3 and J usage is TRBJ2-1; D might be TRBD2 (5 bases). Trimming removed 5 bases from V and 2 bases from J, with 13 bases in between. The CDR3 contains 15 residues. CDR1 SGHNT and CDR2 YENEEA come from the germline V gene. CDR3 DNA: TGTGCCAGCAGCCACACCCCCGGGACCTACAATGAGCAGTTCTTC. Amino acids: CASSHTPGTYNEQFF. The whole variable domain, filled in from reference TRBV11-3 and TRBJ2-1, reads EAGVVQSPRYKIIEKKQPVAFWCNPISGHNTLYWYLQNLGQGPELLIRYENEEAVDDSQLPKDRFSAERLKGVDSTLKIQPAELGDSAVYLCASSHTPGTYNEQFFGPGTRLTVL.

The genes are TRBV7-3 and TRBJ1-1, with D possibly TRBD1 on 6 matching bases. The V end lost 5 bases, the J end lost 1 base, and 11 bases lay between the germline ends. This CDR3 contains 14 residues. CDR1 and CDR2 from the germline V gene are SGHTA and FQGTGA. The CDR3 DNA reads as TGTGCCAGCAGCGTCCAAGGGGGGAACACTGAAGCTTTCTTT. Its protein is CASSVQGGNTEAFF.

The chain is built from TRBV29-1 and TRBJ1-3, with D unresolved. The CDR3 is 17 residues long. Between the trimmed V and J ends, which lost 4 bases and 0 bases, there was a span of 19 bases. Per germline, CDR1 SQVTM and CDR2 ANQGSEA. CDR3 sequence: CSVVLWKGSNSGNTIYF. The CDR3 DNA is TGCAGCGTTGTTCTCTGGAAGGGATCGAACTCTGGAAACACCATATATTTT.

In its sample, this clone was seen once. CDR3 protein: CASSVTLQGGEQYF. The CDR3 DNA reads as TGTGCCAGCAGCGTTACCCTCCAGGGTGGGGAGCAGTACTTC. The chain uses TRBV2 and TRBJ2-7, with D maybe TRBD1 (5 bases). Germline assignment: CDR1 SNHLY and CDR2 FYNNEI. The CDR3 has 14 residues. V lost 6 bases, J lost 7 bases, and 19 bases lay in between.

V gene TRBV5-6 combines with J gene TRBJ1-5; D is unclear. The CDR3 has 15 amino acids. V was cut by 4 bases and J by 0 bases, with 11 bases left in between. Germline V gene data show CDR1 as SGHDT and CDR2 as YYEEEE. The CDR3 DNA reads as TGTGCCAGCAGCCGCTTCGTCGGTAGCAATCAGCCCCAGCATTTT. It codes for CASSRFVGSNQPQHF.

V usage is TRBV29-1 and J usage is TRBJ1-1, with D unresolved. Germline V CDR1 and CDR2: SQVTM, ANQGSEA. The CDR3 totals 12 residues. V lost 7 bases and J lost 7, with 16 bases in between. The chain's CDR3 is CSASATSGEAFF. The CDR3 bases are TGCAGCGCCTCGGCGACAAGTGGTGAAGCTTTCTTT. The variable domain in full, with the rest retrieved from reference TRBV29-1 and TRBJ1-1, is SAVISQKPSRDICQRGTSLTIQCQVDSQVTMMFWYRQQPGQSLTLIATANQGSEATYESGFVIDKFPISRPNLTFSTLTVSNMSPEDSSIYLCSASATSGEAFFGQGTRLTVV.

Only a few counts were recorded for this clone. The chain employs TRBV7-3 and TRBJ2-5, with TRBD2 identical over 12 bases. The germline gives CDR1 SGHTA, CDR2 FQGTGA. This CDR3 is built from 17 residues. V trimming: 5 bases; J trimming: 5 bases; junction bases outside the gene matches: 12. CDR3 bases: TGTGCCAGCAGCCCAGGGCTAGCGGGGGGGCTGATGGAGACCCAGTACTTC. Amino acid sequence: CASSPGLAGGLMETQYF.

The chain carries TRBV28 and TRBJ2-5, with D possibly matching TRBD2 (6 bases). The germline gives CDR1 MDHEN, CDR2 SYDVKM. Trimming stripped 6 bases from V and 7 bases from J, with 21 bases between. The CDR3 is 15 residues long. CDR3 in amino acids: CASSLRGIGQATQYF. The DNA for the CDR3 is TGTGCCAGCAGCTTGCGGGGAATTGGTCAGGCGACCCAGTACTTC.

The J gene is TRBJ2-3, the V gene TRBV2, with TRBD2 matching over 15 bases. Unmatched junction bases numbered 4, after V lost 6 bases and J lost 3 bases. Germline V gene sequence: CDR1 SNHLY, CDR2 FYNNEI. CDR3 length: 16 residues. CDR3 nucleotides: TGTGCCAGCAGAGGGACTAGCGGGGGGAGAACAGATACGCAGTATTTT. Its translation is CASRGTSGGRTDTQYF.

The V and J genes are TRBV9 and TRBJ2-5; 7 nucleotides agree with TRBD1. Germline CDR1 and CDR2: SGDLS and YYNGEE. The CDR3 consists of 15 residues. The V and J ends lost 0 bases and 2 bases, in that order; junction bases with no gene match: 4. CDR3 region: CASSVGPGGQETQYF. For the CDR3, the DNA is TGTGCCAGCAGCGTAGGTCCAGGGGGACAAGAGACCCAGTACTTC. The variable domain in full, completed from reference TRBV9 and TRBJ2-5, reads DSGVTQTPKHLITATGQRVTLRCSPRSGDLSVYWYQQSLDQGLQFLIQYYNGEERAKGNILERFSAQQFPDLHSELNLSSLELGDSALYFCASSVGPGGQETQYFGPGTRLLVL.

This chain links TRBV19 with TRBJ1-6; D is possibly TRBD1 (5 bases). The germline gives CDR1 LNHDA, CDR2 SQIVND (reference sequence). The CDR3 sequence is 13 residues long. Between the trimmed V and J ends, which lost 7 bases and 9 bases, there was a span of 13 bases. The CDR3 DNA reads as TGTGCCAGTAACGAAGGGGCGGGTTCACCCCTCCACTTT. This codes for CASNEGAGSPLHF.

The table lists this clone with a few counts. This chain connects TRBV4-1 to TRBJ2-1; 12 bases align to TRBD2. Germline loops: CDR1 MGHRA, CDR2 YSYEKL. The J segment lost 10 bases and the V segment lost 0 bases, leaving 7 bases of the junction unmatched. This CDR3 is built from 16 residues. For the CDR3, the DNA is TGCGCCAGCAGCCAAGATCTAGCGGGGGGGGTCAGGGAGCAGTTCTTC. Translated: CASSQDLAGGVREQFF.

The chain couples TRBV7-2 to TRBJ2-5, with a weak D call TRBD2 (6 bases). V gave up 5 bases and J gave up 6 bases, with 22 bases separating them. CDR1 and CDR2 (germline): SGHTA, FQGNSA. CDR3 length: 16 amino acids. The CDR3 is CASSGGTSSRLQTQYF. In nucleotides, the CDR3 is TGTGCCAGCAGCGGGGGGACTTCATCCCGTCTTCAGACCCAGTACTTC. The entire variable domain, with the rest obtained from reference TRBV7-2 and TRBJ2-5, is as follows: GAGVSQSPSNKVTEKGKDVELRCDPISGHTALYWYRQSLGQGLEFLIYFQGNSAPDKSGLPSDRFSAERTGGSVSTLTIQRTQQEDSAVYLCASSGGTSSRLQTQYFGPGTRLLVL.

This chain joins TRBV20-1 and TRBJ1-2; unclear D gene. The V end lost 3 bases, the J end lost 7 bases, and 9 bases lay between the germline ends. CDR1 and CDR2 from the germline V gene are DFQATT and SNEGSKA (reference sequence). The CDR3 consists of 11 residues. The CDR3 sequence: CSASLEGGYTF. In DNA form, the CDR3 reads TGCAGTGCTAGTCTGGAGGGTGGCTACACCTTC.